This TCR beta chain stems from a study of vaccination effects on CD4 cells after COVID-19. As for the study in general: Of the BNT162b2 and mRNA-1273 vaccines, participants received two doses of one or the other.

Remarks on this clone: The antigen is undetermined.

Notes on the study in general: After vaccination, at late timepoints, clones induced by infection and by vaccine contracted markedly.

Here immunoSEQ multiplex PCR was the method, and the copy in TCRdb shows in-frame clones only, minus some. This sample yields about 20,000 clones, of which roughly three quarters are seen a single time; roughly a tenth belongs to the top ten. Expansion of antigen-specific CD4+ T cells with viral peptide pools was carried out by the ViraFEST assay before sequencing. After more than 9 days in culture, the CD4+ T cells were isolated. Previously uninfected by SARS-CoV-2, the vaccine recipients also showed negative nucleocapsid antibodies. PBMC cultures contained some 2.1 million cells per well, 9 to 10 IU/ml IL-2 and 10 ug/ml peptides. Cultures got half-medium changes with IL-2 on days 3 and 7. This clonotype was obtained from a human donor who received a COVID-19 vaccine. Material: CD4+ T cells from PBMCs cultured with HCoV-NL63 spike peptides, obtained before COVID-19 vaccination.

For the CDR3, the DNA is TGTGCCAGCGGAGCAGATACGCAGTATTTT. It yields the protein CASGADTQYF. The chain joins TRBV12-3 or TRBV12-4 to TRBJ2-3; D gene ambiguous. There are 10 residues in the CDR3. Between the trimmed V and J ends, which lost 8 bases and 4 bases, there was a span of 4 bases.